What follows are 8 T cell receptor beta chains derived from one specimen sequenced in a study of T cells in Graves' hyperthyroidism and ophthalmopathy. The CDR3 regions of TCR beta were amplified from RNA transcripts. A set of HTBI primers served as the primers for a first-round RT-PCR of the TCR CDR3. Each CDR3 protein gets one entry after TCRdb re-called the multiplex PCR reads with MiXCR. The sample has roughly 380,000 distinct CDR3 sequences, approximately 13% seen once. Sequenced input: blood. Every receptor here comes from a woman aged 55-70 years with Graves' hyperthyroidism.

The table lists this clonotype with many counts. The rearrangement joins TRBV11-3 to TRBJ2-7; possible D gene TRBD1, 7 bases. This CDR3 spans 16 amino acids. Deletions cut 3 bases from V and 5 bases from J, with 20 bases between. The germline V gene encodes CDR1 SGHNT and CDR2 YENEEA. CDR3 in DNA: TGTGCCAGCAGCTTGGGGCTTTTCGGAGGGGGCGACGAGCAGTACTTC. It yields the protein CASSLGLFGGGDEQYF.

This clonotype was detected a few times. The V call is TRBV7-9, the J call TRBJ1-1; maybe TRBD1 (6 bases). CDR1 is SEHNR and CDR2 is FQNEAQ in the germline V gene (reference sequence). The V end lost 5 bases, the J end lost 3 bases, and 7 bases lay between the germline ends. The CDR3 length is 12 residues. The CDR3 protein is CASSGQYTEAFF. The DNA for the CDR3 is TGTGCCAGCAGCGGACAGTACACTGAAGCTTTCTTT.

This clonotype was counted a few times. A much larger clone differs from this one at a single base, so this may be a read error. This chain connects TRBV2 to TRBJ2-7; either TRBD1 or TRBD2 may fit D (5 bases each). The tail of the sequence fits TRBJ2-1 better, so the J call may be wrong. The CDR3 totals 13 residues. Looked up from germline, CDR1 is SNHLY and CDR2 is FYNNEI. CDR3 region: CASSGEGTYEQFF. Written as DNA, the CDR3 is TGTGCCAGCAGTGGAGAGGGGACCTACGAGCAGTTCTTC.

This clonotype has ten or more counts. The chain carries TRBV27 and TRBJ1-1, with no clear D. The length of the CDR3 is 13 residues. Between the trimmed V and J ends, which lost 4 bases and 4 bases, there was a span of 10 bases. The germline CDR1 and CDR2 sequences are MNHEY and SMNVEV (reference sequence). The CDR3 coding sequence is TGTGCCAGCAGTTCTCAGGCGGGCACTGAAGCTTTCTTT. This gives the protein CASSSQAGTEAFF.

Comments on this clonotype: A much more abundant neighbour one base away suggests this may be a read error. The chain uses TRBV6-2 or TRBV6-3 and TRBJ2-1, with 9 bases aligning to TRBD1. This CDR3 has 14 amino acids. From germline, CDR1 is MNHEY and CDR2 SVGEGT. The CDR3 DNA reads TGTGCCGGCAGTTTATCCGGGACAGGGCGCGAGCAGTTCTTC. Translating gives CAGSLSGTGREQFF.

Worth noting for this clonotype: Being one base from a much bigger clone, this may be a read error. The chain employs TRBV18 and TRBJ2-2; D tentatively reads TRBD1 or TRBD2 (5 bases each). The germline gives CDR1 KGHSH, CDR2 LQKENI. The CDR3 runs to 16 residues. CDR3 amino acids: CASSPPGRANTGEPFF. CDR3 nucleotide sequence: TGTGCCAGCTCACCACCGGGCAGGGCGAACACCGGGGAGCCGTTTTTT. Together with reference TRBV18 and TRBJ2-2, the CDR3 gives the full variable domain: NAGVMQNPRHLVRRRGQEARLRCSPMKGHSHVYWYRQLPEEGLKFMVYLQKENIIDESGMPKERFSAEFPKEGPSILRIQQVVRGDSAAYFCASSPPGRANTGEPFFGEGSRLTVL.

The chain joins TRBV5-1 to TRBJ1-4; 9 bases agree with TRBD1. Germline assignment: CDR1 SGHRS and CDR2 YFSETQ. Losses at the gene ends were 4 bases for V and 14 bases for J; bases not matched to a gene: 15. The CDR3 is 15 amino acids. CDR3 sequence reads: CASSHGRTGAGSLFF. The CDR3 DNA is TGCGCCAGCAGCCACGGACGGACAGGGGCCGGATCTCTGTTTTTT. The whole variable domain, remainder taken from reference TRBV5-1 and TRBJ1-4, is KAGVTQTPRYLIKTRGQQVTLSCSPISGHRSVSWYQQTPGQGLQFLFEYFSETQRNKGNFPGRFSGRQFSNSRSEMNVSTLELGDSALYLCASSHGRTGAGSLFFGSGTQLSVL.

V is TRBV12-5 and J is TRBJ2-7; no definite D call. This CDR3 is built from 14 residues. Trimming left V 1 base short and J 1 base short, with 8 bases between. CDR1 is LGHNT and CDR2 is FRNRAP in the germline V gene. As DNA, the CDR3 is TGTGCTAGTGGTTTGGAACTCCATTCCTACGAGCAGTACTTC. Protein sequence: CASGLELHSYEQYF.